This T cell receptor (beta chain) is from a study of blood T cell repertoires in COVID-19 (dated by TCRdb to the early 2020s). Looking at the study overall: The collaborator samples originated in the United States, Italy and Spain and spanned the acute and convalescent phases of COVID-19. Nearly every sample came with metadata listing a de-identified subject ID, COVID-19 status, age in years and sex. Samples were obtained from the ongoing ImmuneRACE study (first 160 participants) and from 1,200 or so subjects provided by 6 global collaborators. Where available, HLA class I and class II types were obtained from metadata supplied by the sample provider rather than from assay-based typing. Subjects who had been exposed to COVID-19, were actively infected with it, or had recovered from it provided the deeply sampled blood TCRbeta repertoires that made up the dataset. The material from the prospective study consisted of cDNA or gDNA derived from T cells, B-cell-depleted T cells, or PBMCs. The repertoires were released in a freely available public database intended as a resource for research on the immune response to SARS-CoV-2. Findings and caveats that apply to the study as a whole: The amount of clinical and demographic metadata varied by source and participant and was provided uncurated.

Each collaborating institution followed its own protocols to collect whole blood in K2EDTA tubes. For TCRbeta analysis, collaborators shipped samples as frozen whole blood, isolated PBMCs, or DNA extracted from either of those sample types. The immunoSEQ Assay, a bias-controlled multiplex PCR, was used to amplify TCRbeta CDR3 regions from genomic DNA. In the authors' own workflow: The number of nucleated cells in each sample was estimated by amplification of reference gene primers within the assay. Sequence reads were collapsed and filtered to measure the absolute abundance of every unique TCRbeta CDR3 rearrangement. For each sample, productive Simpson clonality was calculated by taking the square root of Simpson's diversity index across productive rearrangements. Imported from immuneACCESS, the table was reduced by TCRdb to in-frame sequences with V and J called. These copies leave out some clones; in studies compared against another copy, an unresolved V gene accounts for under half, and the cause of the remainder is not known. V, J and clone size derive from that table, while D and trimming were established from the DNA sequence. The sample table records some 250,000 clones; roughly 86% of these occur just once. 0.65% to 0.95% of the sample is taken by the ten largest.

This clone has only one observation. Its antigen is currently not known. The input lacks base qualities; no much larger clone sits a single base away. V loses 2 bases at its end and J loses 4 bases; junction bases beyond the gene matches: 8. CDR1 and CDR2, looked up from the germline V gene (reference sequence), are LGHDT and YNNKEL. From the cysteine up to the phenylalanine, the CDR3 has a length of 16 residues. The DNA shown is the 48-base CDR3, in frame from base 1. This receptor was identified in a woman in her 30s with acute or convalescent COVID-19. The rearranged chain carries TRBV3-1 (or the pseudogene TRBV3-2) and TRBJ2-3, and 8 junctional nucleotides match TRBD2. Sequencing was carried out using peripheral blood. The bases read TGTGCCAGCAGCCAAAGAGGCGGGGGGTGGGCAGATACGCAGTATTTT. This codes for CASSQRGGGWADTQYF.